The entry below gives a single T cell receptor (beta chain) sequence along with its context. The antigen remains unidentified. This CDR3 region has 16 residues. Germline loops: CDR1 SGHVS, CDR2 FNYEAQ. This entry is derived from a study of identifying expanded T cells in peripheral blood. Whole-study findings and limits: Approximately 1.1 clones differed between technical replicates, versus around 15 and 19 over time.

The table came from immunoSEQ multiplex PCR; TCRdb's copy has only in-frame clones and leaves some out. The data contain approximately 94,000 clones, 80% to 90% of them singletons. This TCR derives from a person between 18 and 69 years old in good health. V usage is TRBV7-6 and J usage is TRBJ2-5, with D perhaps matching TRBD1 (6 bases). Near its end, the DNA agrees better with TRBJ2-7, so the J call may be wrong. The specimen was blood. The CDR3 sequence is CASSGDLRGLIHEQYF. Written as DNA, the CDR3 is TGTGCCAGCAGCGGAGACCTCAGGGGCTTGATCCACGAGCAGTACTTC.